The source of this T cell receptor (beta chain) is a study of Graves' ophthalmopathy and Graves' hyperthyroidism. J gave up 4 bases and V 1 base, and 3 bases lay outside the gene matches. The germline V gene encodes CDR1 DFQATT and CDR2 SNEGSKA (reference sequence). This CDR3 spans 14 amino acids. This clonotype was counted between two and nine times. Amplification of the TCR beta CDR3 regions used RNA transcripts (as template). First-round RT-PCR used HTBI primers; second-round multiplex PCR followed. In TCRdb, the multiplex PCR reads were re-called with MiXCR into one record per CDR3 protein. The sample records 1 million to 1.3 million distinct CDR3 sequences, roughly two fifths being singletons.

The sample comprised peripheral blood or thyroid tissue (not recorded which). This receptor was obtained from an adult man with Graves' hyperthyroidism. The chain combines TRBV20-1 with TRBJ2-7, with 11 bases that match TRBD2. The CDR3 here is CSARGLAGRYEQYF. The CDR3 DNA sequence: TGCAGTGCTAGAGGACTAGCGGGAAGGTACGAGCAGTACTTC.